The T cell receptor beta chain under discussion was sequenced for a study of shared clonotypes between healthy human individuals. Study-level findings and limits: The naive CD4 repertoires of a handful of donors were compared, and approximately 5.3% of clonotypes were shared. Shared clonotypes across all four donors exceeded non-shared ones in generation probability.

Genomic DNA belonging to each subset was distributed in equal measure over several immunoSEQ plates. Sequencing was performed with immunoSEQ multiplex PCR; in TCRdb, only in-frame clones are kept and a portion is missing. The repertoire consists of approximately 2.5 million clones, with roughly 93% occurring once and the leading ten covering 0.36%. A word on this clone: The antigen is undetermined.

The TCR was taken from a man younger than 35 in good health. Some clones in this sample may be carry-over from other donors' samples. Sequencing was performed on naive CD4+ T cells from PBMCs. Subset noted: CD45RA+ positively selected.

The CDR3 sequence is CASGSGVGVFYEQYF. CDR3 in DNA: TGTGCCAGCGGGTCGGGCGTAGGGGTCTTCTACGAGCAGTACTTC. The genes are TRBV28 and TRBJ2-7; weak D call: TRBD1 (5 bases). This CDR3 has 15 residues. The germline CDR1 and CDR2 sequences are MDHEN and SYDVKM. Trimming cost V 8 bases and J 3 bases, with 20 bases left between them.